Listed below are T cell receptor beta chains from one sample, sequenced in a study of cytomegalovirus exposure and HLA in healthy donors. Some clones are missing from TCRdb's copy, which holds only in-frame ones; the method was immunoSEQ multiplex PCR. This repertoire shows just over 150,000 clones, approximately 81% found once; its top ten account for approximately 1.9%. Sequenced sample: PBMCs. The origin of the receptors is a man between 18 and 29 years old in good health and CMV-seronegative. CDR3s include the opening cysteine and the closing phenylalanine or tryptophan. A D gene is named only where the DNA matches it firmly. Where a row states a size, it is once, few, many or the class of an expanded clone; other rows omit it.

D gene,J gene,clone size,V gene,CDR3 DNA,CDR3 protein
TRBD1,TRBJ2-5,-,TRBV30,TGTGCCTGGAGCCTCGGACAGGTAGCTTGGGAGACCCAGTACTTC,CAWSLGQVAWETQYF
-,TRBJ2-2,-,TRBV5-6,TGTGCCAGCAGCTGGCGCATCCGACACCGCAACACCGGGGAGCTGTTTTTT,CASSWRIRHRNTGELFF
-,TRBJ1-2,-,TRBV6-1,TGTGCCAGCATAGGGGGGGCAGGGCATGGTGGCTACACCTTC,CASIGGAGHGGYTF
-,TRBJ2-2,-,TRBV5-1,TGCGCCAGCAGCCCCGGGACTCCCGGGGAGCTGTTTTTT,CASSPGTPGELFF
TRBD1,TRBJ1-5,few,TRBV29-1,TGCAGCGTCGTTCCTCAGGGGGCGGGAAATCAGCCCCAGCATTTT,CSVVPQGAGNQPQHF
-,TRBJ2-5,-,TRBV19,TGTGCCAGTAGCCGGGGGGCAGGGATCAACCAAGAGACCCAGTACTTC,CASSRGAGINQETQYF
-,TRBJ1-2,-,TRBV7-9,TGTGCCAGCAGCTTAGATGGGGGAGGCGACTATGGCTACACCTTC,CASSLDGGGDYGYTF
TRBD1,TRBJ1-2,-,TRBV10-3,TGTGCCACCGGGACAGGGGATGATGGCTACACCTTC,CATGTGDDGYTF
-,TRBJ1-6,-,TRBV5-6,TGTGCCAGCAGCTTGGTGACAAGCCCTAATTCACCCCTCCACTTT,CASSLVTSPNSPLHF
-,TRBJ2-1,-,TRBV4-1,TGCGCCAGCAGCCAAGATAGGGCTAGAGGGTACAATGAGCAGTTCTTC,CASSQDRARGYNEQFF
TRBD1,TRBJ1-2,-,TRBV11-2,TGTGCCAGCAGTTCACAGGGGGCGTGGGGCTACACCTTC,CASSSQGAWGYTF
-,TRBJ1-1,-,TRBV19,TGTGCCAGTAGCTCTGACAGGCCGAACACTGAAGCTTTCTTT,CASSSDRPNTEAFF
-,TRBJ2-1,-,TRBV28,TGTGCCAGCAGTTTCTCCCCCCAGTTCTTC,CASSFSPQFF
-,TRBJ1-5,-,TRBV19,TGTGCCAGTAGTGCCCAGGGGAAGAGCAATCAGCCCCAGCATTTT,CASSAQGKSNQPQHF
TRBD1,TRBJ1-5,once,TRBV6-6,TGTGCCAGCAGCTTACGGACAGGGGAACGGGGACAGCCCCAGCATTTT,CASSLRTGERGQPQHF
TRBD2,TRBJ2-7,-,TRBV19,TGTGCCAGTAGTATGGGACTAGCCTACGAGCAGTACTTC,CASSMGLAYEQYF
-,TRBJ2-5,-,TRBV5-6,TGTGCCAGCAGCCGGGGACGGCGGGGAGAGACCCAGTACTTC,CASSRGRRGETQYF
TRBD1,TRBJ2-7,-,TRBV4-1,TGCGCCAGCAGCCAGGCCAGGGGGCTGCAGGTAAGCTCCTACGAGCAGTACTTC,CASSQARGLQVSSYEQYF
-,TRBJ2-1,-,TRBV6-1,TGTGCCAGCAGTGAAGCGTCATACAATGAGCAGTTCTTC,CASSEASYNEQFF
-,TRBJ2-7,few,TRBV5-5,TGTGCCAGCAGCCCGACTACCACCTTCGGCGAGCAGTACTTC,CASSPTTTFGEQYF
-,TRBJ1-4,-,TRBV27,TGTGCCAGCAGTTTACAGGGTATTAATGAAAAACTGTTTTTT,CASSLQGINEKLFF
-,TRBJ1-2,-,TRBV6-5,TGTGCCAGCAGTTACGGCGGGGGGAACTATGGCTACACCTTC,CASSYGGGNYGYTF
-,TRBJ2-2,once,TRBV19,TGTGCCAGTAGAAGGCAGGGCCCCAACACCGGGGAGCTGTTTTTT,CASRRQGPNTGELFF
TRBD2,TRBJ2-3,-,TRBV7-2,TGTGCCAGCAGCGCGAAAGCGGGGGGGTTCACAGATACGCAGTATTTT,CASSAKAGGFTDTQYF
TRBD1,TRBJ2-7,few,TRBV7-2,TGTGCCAGCAGCCTAATGATGGGACAGGGGGCTTCCTACGAGCAGTACTTC,CASSLMMGQGASYEQYF
TRBD1,TRBJ1-4,-,TRBV28,TGTGCCAGCGGCTTACGCTGGACAGGTGGAAATGAAAAACTGTTTTTT,CASGLRWTGGNEKLFF
-,TRBJ1-1,-,TRBV5-6,TGTGCCAGCAGTCTCGCGGGGAACACTGAAGCTTTCTTT,CASSLAGNTEAFF
-,TRBJ1-1,-,TRBV20-1,TGCAGTGCTCCTTGGAACACTGAAGCTTTCTTT,CSAPWNTEAFF
-,TRBJ1-2,-,TRBV7-9,TGTGCCAGCAGCTCACTACAGGGACCATCCAACTATGGCTACACCTTC,CASSSLQGPSNYGYTF
TRBD1,TRBJ1-1,-,TRBV5-1,TGCGCCAGCAGCCTGGGACAGAAGAACACTGAAGCTTTCTTT,CASSLGQKNTEAFF
-,TRBJ1-1,-,TRBV5-6,TGTGCCAGCAGCTCCGCCCGGGGGGCCGCTGAAGCTTTCTTT,CASSSARGAAEAFF
-,TRBJ2-2,-,TRBV9,TGTGCCAGCAGCGTAGAGGGTAGCGGCACCGGGGAGCTGTTTTTT,CASSVEGSGTGELFF
-,TRBJ1-5,-,TRBV19,TGTGCCAGTAGTATTTCATGGGCAGGGTCCCTTTATAGCAATCAGCCCCAGCATTTT,CASSISWAGSLYSNQPQHF
TRBD1,TRBJ1-2,few,TRBV6-5,TGTGCCAGCAGTCGACAGGGGAGGGATGGCTACACCTTC,CASSRQGRDGYTF
TRBD1,TRBJ2-1,-,TRBV13,TGTGCCAGCAGCTGGACACAGGGGAATGAGCAGTTCTTC,CASSWTQGNEQFF
-,TRBJ2-7,-,TRBV7-6,TGTGCCAGCAGCTTAGATATAGCGGCTTACGAGCAGTACTTC,CASSLDIAAYEQYF
-,TRBJ2-3,-,TRBV7-2,TGTGCCAGCAGCCGCGAGCGGGCCTCCACAGATACGCAGTATTTT,CASSRERASTDTQYF
-,TRBJ2-5,once,TRBV28,TGTGCCAGCAACCAACGTGGGCACCTCCAAGAGACCCAGTACTTC,CASNQRGHLQETQYF
TRBD2,TRBJ2-7,-,TRBV27,TGTGCCAGCAGTTCACTCTCCGGGGGGAGCGAGCAGTACTTC,CASSSLSGGSEQYF
TRBD1,TRBJ2-2,-,TRBV6-5,TGTGCCAGCAGTTACCTAGGACAGGGTTTAACCGGGGAGCTGTTTTTT,CASSYLGQGLTGELFF
TRBD1,TRBJ2-1,-,TRBV6-5,TGTGCCAGCAGACCCGGGACAGGGGGCTACAATGAGCAGTTCTTC,CASRPGTGGYNEQFF
-,TRBJ2-5,-,TRBV21-1,TGTGCCAGCAGCAACCGGGGGGTCCAAGAGACCCAGTACTTC,CASSNRGVQETQYF
-,TRBJ1-5,few,TRBV2,TGTGCCAGCAGTGGACAGCTTAATAGCAATCAGCCCCAGCATTTT,CASSGQLNSNQPQHF
-,TRBJ1-5,once,TRBV5-8,TGTGCCAGCAGCTCAGGACAGCATAGCAATCAGCCCCAGCATTTT,CASSSGQHSNQPQHF
-,TRBJ2-1,-,TRBV4-1,TGCGCCAGCAGCCAAGAAGTAGTGAATGAGCAGTTCTTC,CASSQEVVNEQFF
-,TRBJ1-1,-,TRBV11-1,TGTGCCAGCAGCCTCGGACAGCTGAACACTGAAGCTTTCTTT,CASSLGQLNTEAFF
TRBD1,TRBJ2-1,-,TRBV2,TGTGCCAGTGTCCTAAGGGGGCCCGGGGATGAGCAGTTCTTC,CASVLRGPGDEQFF
TRBD1,TRBJ1-5,once,TRBV28,TGTGCCAGCAGCCCAACAGGGGCCTCTCAGCCCCAGCATTTT,CASSPTGASQPQHF
TRBD1,TRBJ1-6,once,TRBV10-2,TGCGCCAGCAGTTTACAGGGGGGTAATTCACCCCTCCACTTT,CASSLQGGNSPLHF
TRBD1,TRBJ2-3,once,TRBV19,TGTGCCAGTAAAGGAAGGGACAGGAGCACAGATACGCAGTATTTT,CASKGRDRSTDTQYF
-,TRBJ1-2,-,TRBV25-1,TGTGCCAGCAGTGAATCGGGGGGTTCTGGCTACACCTTC,CASSESGGSGYTF